This TCR beta chain is from a study of blood T cell repertoires in COVID-19. About the research overall: T cells, B-cell-depleted T cells, or PBMCs supplied cDNA or gDNA.

Under the authors' procedure: Nucleated cell counts were estimated from reference gene primer amplification. Profiled with immunoSEQ multiplex PCR; TCRdb holds only in-frame clones, not every one. V and J calls and clone size are given by that table; D and trimming were obtained from the DNA. Of around 150,000 clones detected, 76% appear once; the ten largest clones hold approximately 3.7%. Trimming left V 0 bases short and J 1 base short, with 18 bases between. This CDR3 region has 18 residues. Per the germline V gene, CDR1 is MNHEY and CDR2 is SVGEGT. Sequencing was performed on peripheral blood. This clonotype was obtained from an elderly woman with acute or convalescent COVID-19. V and J are TRBV6-2 or TRBV6-3 and TRBJ2-5, with D possibly matching TRBD2 (5 bases). The DNA of the CDR3 is TGTGCCAGCAGTTACTCGCCCAGAAAAGCGGTCACCCAAGAGACCCAGTACTTC. Its translation: CASSYSPRKAVTQETQYF.